This TCR beta chain comes out of a study of OX40 agonist ivuxolimab in advanced cancers. Looking at the study overall: Partial responses were achieved by three patients, of whom one had hepatocellular carcinoma and two had cutaneous melanoma. Findings of the study overall: Low normalized T-cell clonal expansion was also seen in some nonresponders. The study observed clonal expansion of CD4+ and CD8+ blood T cells by week 6 at 0.1 to 3.0 mg/kg.

The repertoire was sequenced with immunoSEQ multiplex PCR; TCRdb's copy has only in-frame clones and lacks some. The sample holds tens of thousands of clones, roughly 82% seen once. Worth noting for this clone: Its target is not known.

The V and J ends lost 3 bases and 0 bases respectively, with 12 bases between them. Germline CDR1 SGHRS, CDR2 YFSETQ. The CDR3 consists of 15 residues. The chain couples TRBV5-1 to TRBJ1-1, with D unresolved. Sequences were derived from CD4+ or CD8+ T cells sorted from blood, sampled in a trial of the OX40 agonist ivuxolimab. The sequence was obtained from an adult with an advanced solid tumor such as melanoma, head and neck, liver or kidney cancer. The CDR3 DNA is TGCGCCAGCAGCTCCTCGACATATCTGAACACTGAAGCTTTCTTT. Translation: CASSSSTYLNTEAFF.